What follows are 24 T cell receptor beta chains derived from one specimen sequenced in a study of OX40 agonist ivuxolimab in advanced cancers. The protocol was immunoSEQ multiplex PCR, while the TCRdb copy is restricted to in-frame clones and leaves out a portion. Of 50,000 to 55,000 clones listed, roughly four fifths were seen once; the top ten hold nearly 0.7%. Sample: CD4+ or CD8+ T cells sorted from blood, taken in a trial of the OX40 agonist ivuxolimab. All receptors come from an adult with an advanced solid tumor such as melanoma, head and neck, liver or kidney cancer.

The chain carries TRBV7-8 and TRBJ1-1; weak D call: TRBD1 (5 bases). V was clipped by 5 bases and J by 6 bases, with 13 bases between them. The length of the CDR3 is 13 residues. Germline values: CDR1 SGHVS, CDR2 FQNEAQ. The CDR3 sequence: CASSLQGWAEAFF. The CDR3 DNA is TGTGCCAGCAGCCTTCAGGGTTGGGCTGAAGCTTTCTTT.

This clone appeared a few times. The V call is TRBV6-1, the J call TRBJ1-1; 8 bases map to TRBD1. Germline V gives CDR1 MNHNS, CDR2 SASEGT. The CDR3 is made up of 15 amino acids. With 4 bases clipped from V and 1 base from J, the junction kept 5 bases outside the gene matches. This chain's CDR3 is CASSAAGTGNTEAFF. The CDR3 nucleotides read TGTGCCAGCAGTGCGGCCGGGACAGGGAACACTGAAGCTTTCTTT.

This clone was seen a handful of times. This chain connects TRBV2 to TRBJ2-5; 11 nucleotides agree with TRBD2. The germline CDR1 and CDR2 sequences are SNHLY and FYNNEI. This CDR3 is 12 amino acids long. The junction had 1 base not matched to a gene; V was cut back by 6 bases and J by 7 bases. The CDR3 loop is CASRLAGGTQYF. In DNA, the CDR3 is TGTGCCAGCAGGCTAGCGGGGGGGACCCAGTACTTC. Full variable domain (rest looked up from reference TRBV2 and TRBJ2-5): EPEVTQTPSHQVTQMGQEVILRCVPISNHLYFYWYRQILGQKVEFLVSFYNNEISEKSEIFDDQFSVERPDGSNFTLKIRSTKLEDSAMYFCASRLAGGTQYFGPGTRLLVL.

The chain employs TRBV29-1 and TRBJ2-2, with D perhaps given as TRBD1 or TRBD2 (7 bases each). Trimming shortened V by 7 bases and J by 5 bases, and 17 bases separated the two germline ends. The CDR3 is made up of 14 amino acids. Germline assignment: CDR1 SQVTM and CDR2 ANQGSEA. As DNA, the CDR3 is TGCAGCGCGGGGGGAACAGGGGATACCGGGGAGCTGTTTTTT. Its protein product is CSAGGTGDTGELFF.

The rearrangement uses TRBV28 and TRBJ2-7, with D maybe TRBD2 (6 bases). V was trimmed by 7 bases and J by 2 bases, leaving 15 bases between them. CDR1 and CDR2 from the germline V gene are MDHEN and SYDVKM. The CDR3 covers 14 residues. The chain's CDR3 is CASTPRRDPYEQYF. CDR3 DNA sequence: TGTGCCAGCACCCCCCGGAGGGATCCCTACGAGCAGTACTTC.

This clone was seen once. This chain links TRBV11-2 with TRBJ1-2, with a tentative D call TRBD1 (5 bases). The CDR3 is 13 amino acids. The germline V gene has CDR1 SGHAT and CDR2 FQNNGV. V was trimmed by 3 bases and J by 7 bases, leaving 12 bases between them. As DNA, the CDR3 is TGTGCCAGCAGCTTGGGGGGTCGGGGTGGCTACACCTTC. Amino acid sequence: CASSLGGRGGYTF.

The chain links TRBV6-5 to TRBJ1-2; no clear D. The CDR3 contains 12 residues. The V gene's germline CDR1 is MNHEY and CDR2 SVGAGI. With 6 bases removed from V and 10 bases from J, the gap between germline ends came to 15 bases. The CDR3: CASRSGLEDYTF. The CDR3 DNA reads as TGTGCCAGCAGATCAGGTCTTGAAGACTACACCTTC.

The chain is built from TRBV11-2 and TRBJ2-1; the D gene is possibly TRBD2 (6 bases). Trimming stripped 5 bases from V and 9 bases from J, with 20 bases between. The CDR3 totals 15 residues. The germline CDR1 and CDR2 sequences are SGHAT and FQNNGV. CDR3 protein: CASSRLAVLGGEQFF. In DNA form, the CDR3 reads TGTGCCAGCAGCCGACTCGCGGTCCTGGGGGGTGAGCAGTTCTTC.

This clone was seen a single time. The rearrangement joins TRBV5-6 to TRBJ1-5; 10 bases fit TRBD1. Germline CDR1 SGHDT, CDR2 YYEEEE. With V trimmed by 4 bases and J by 1 base, 2 bases remained unmatched. The CDR3 loop spans 15 amino acids. The CDR3 nucleotides read TGTGCCAGCAGCAGACAGGGGGCGAGCAATCAGCCCCAGCATTTT. Residues: CASSRQGASNQPQHF.

This clone has just one count. This chain connects TRBV7-9 to TRBJ2-5, with TRBD1 matching 8 bases. The CDR3 totals 12 residues. The V segment lost 6 bases and the J segment 3 bases; nucleotides outside the gene matches: 0. Germline V gene sequence: CDR1 SEHNR, CDR2 FQNEAQ (reference sequence). CDR3 amino acids: CASRTGEETQYF. The CDR3 nucleotides are TGTGCCAGCAGGACAGGGGAAGAGACCCAGTACTTC.

This chain links TRBV10-2 with TRBJ2-2; no definite D call. The V and J ends lost 11 bases and 6 bases respectively, with 19 bases between them. The CDR3 sequence is 14 residues long. Germline values: CDR1 WSHSY, CDR2 SAAADI. The CDR3 DNA reads as TGCGCCGGGCGCGTGGGGTCCCGAGCCGGGGAGCTGTTTTTT. Residues: CAGRVGSRAGELFF.

The rearrangement joins TRBV9 to TRBJ2-1; D perhaps matches TRBD2 (6 bases). There are 16 residues in the CDR3. Germline V gives CDR1 SGDLS, CDR2 YYNGEE. The V gene lost 4 bases and the J gene lost 7 bases, with 21 bases spanning the gap. CDR3 loop: CASSILGTYGGNEQFF. The CDR3 region has the DNA TGTGCCAGCAGCATCCTTGGGACTTACGGGGGAAATGAGCAGTTCTTC.

Comments on this clone: Other DNA sequences in the sample encode the same CDR3. V is TRBV5-1 and J is TRBJ2-1; TRBD2 agrees at 11 bases. Losses at the gene ends were 0 bases for V and 8 bases for J; bases not matched to a gene: 4. The CDR3 spans 15 residues. Germline CDR1 SGHRS, CDR2 YFSETQ. The CDR3 loop is CASSLGLAGGYEQFF. The CDR3 DNA reads TGCGCCAGCAGCTTGGGGCTAGCGGGGGGCTATGAGCAGTTCTTC.

The J gene is TRBJ1-4, the V gene TRBV6-5; TRBD1 matches at 7 bases. The CDR3 is 15 amino acids. Germline values: CDR1 MNHEY, CDR2 SVGAGI. V shed 7 bases and J 8 bases; nucleotides not matched to a gene: 13. CDR3 amino acids: CASNAPQGTGEKLFF. The CDR3 DNA follows: TGTGCCAGCAACGCCCCACAGGGGACGGGCGAAAAACTGTTTTTT.

This clone was seen once. The V gene is TRBV10-1, the J gene TRBJ1-1, with 9 bases that match TRBD1. Germline V gives CDR1 WNHNN, CDR2 SYGVQD (reference sequence). The CDR3 totals 15 residues. Trimming cost V 5 bases and J 6 bases; bases outside gene matches: 10. CDR3 bases: TGCGCCAGCAGTCTTGACAGGGGGACGGGATCTGAAGCTTTCTTT. Its translation is CASSLDRGTGSEAFF.

This clone was observed a few times. The chain recombines TRBV19 with TRBJ2-4, with TRBD1 identical over 7 bases. J lost 6 bases, V lost 6 bases, and 5 bases had no gene match. The CDR3 covers 13 residues. Germline V lookup: CDR1 LNHDA, CDR2 SQIVND (reference sequence). The CDR3 is CASRTTGANIQYF. Written as DNA, the CDR3 is TGTGCCAGTAGGACCACAGGGGCAAACATTCAGTACTTC.

A note on this clone: One junction end disagrees with the germline gene, perhaps due to a read error. This rearrangement joins TRBV5-1 to TRBJ2-2, with D tentatively TRBD1 or TRBD2 (5 bases each). The CDR3 contains 15 residues. Germline values: CDR1 SGHRS, CDR2 YFSETQ. CDR3 region: CASSPDSPNTGKLFF. CDR3 DNA sequence: TGCGCCAGCAGCCCAGACAGCCCGAACACCGGGAAGCTGTTTTTT. Together with reference TRBV5-1 and TRBJ2-2, the CDR3 gives the full variable domain: KAGVTQTPRYLIKTRGQQVTLSCSPISGHRSVSWYQQTPGQGLQFLFEYFSETQRNKGNFPGRFSGRQFSNSRSEMNVSTLELGDSALYLCASSPDSPNTGKLFFGEGSRLTVL.

The rearrangement links TRBV5-4 to TRBJ2-5; perhaps D is TRBD1 or TRBD2 (6 bases each). CDR1 and CDR2 from the germline V gene are SGHNT and YYREEE (reference sequence). The CDR3 loop spans 17 amino acids. Trimming stripped 2 bases from V and 2 bases from J, with 19 bases between. This CDR3 reads CASSLGIQGGRQETQYF. Here the CDR3 DNA reads TGTGCCAGCAGCTTAGGGATACAGGGAGGACGGCAAGAGACCCAGTACTTC.

The rearrangement joins TRBV7-9 to TRBJ2-2; D gene ambiguous. V shed 3 bases and J shed 5 bases, with 13 bases lying between them. CDR1 and CDR2 from the germline V gene are SEHNR and FQNEAQ (reference sequence). This CDR3 spans 15 amino acids. CDR3 region: CASSLVLRRTGELFF. DNA for the CDR3: TGTGCCAGCAGCTTGGTTCTACGACGGACCGGGGAGCTGTTTTTT.

The chain joins TRBV4-2 to TRBJ1-2; D is unclear. CDR1 LGHNA and CDR2 YNFKEQ come from the germline V gene. This CDR3 spans 14 amino acids. The V end was cut by 1 base, the J end by 8 bases, with 14 bases between. The CDR3, as DNA: TGTGCCAGCAGCCAAGGGACGGGAGGAGGAGGCTACACCTTC. Its protein is CASSQGTGGGGYTF.

The V call is TRBV2, the J call TRBJ1-1; a possible D gene is TRBD1 (6 bases). The germline V gene encodes CDR1 SNHLY and CDR2 FYNNEI. The ends were cut back, 6 bases at V and 10 bases at J, with 21 bases in the middle. The CDR3 is made up of 14 amino acids. CDR3 residues: CASRFNLRDKGAFF. In DNA form, the CDR3 reads TGTGCCAGCAGATTCAACCTCCGGGACAAGGGAGCTTTCTTT. Variable domain in full (rest from reference TRBV2 and TRBJ1-1): EPEVTQTPSHQVTQMGQEVILRCVPISNHLYFYWYRQILGQKVEFLVSFYNNEISEKSEIFDDQFSVERPDGSNFTLKIRSTKLEDSAMYFCASRFNLRDKGAFFGQGTRLTVV.

This chain joins TRBV28 and TRBJ1-2; no definite D call. Trimming stripped 2 bases from V and 8 bases from J, with 12 bases between. Germline V gene lookup returns CDR1 MDHEN and CDR2 SYDVKM. CDR3 length: 13 residues. As DNA, the CDR3 is TGTGCCAGCAGTTTAGGCCGGAGCGGGGGCTACACCTTC. Translating it yields CASSLGRSGGYTF.

This chain connects TRBV11-2 to TRBJ1-6; D unresolved. Germline-derived CDR1 and CDR2 are SGHAT and FQNNGV. The ends were cut back, 1 base at V and 6 bases at J, with 13 bases in the middle. This CDR3 has 16 residues. The DNA for the CDR3 is TGTGCCAGCAGCTTAGGGGTTAGGCGGAGTAATTCACCCCTCCACTTT. This translates into CASSLGVRRSNSPLHF. The variable domain in full, with the rest retrieved from reference TRBV11-2 and TRBJ1-6, is EAGVAQSPRYKIIEKRQSVAFWCNPISGHATLYWYQQILGQGPKLLIQFQNNGVVDDSQLPKDRFSAERLKGVDSTLKIQPAKLEDSAVYLCASSLGVRRSNSPLHFGNGTRLTVT.

This clone was counted a few times. This rearrangement joins TRBV7-2 to TRBJ1-2; 8 bases match TRBD1. Germline V CDR1 and CDR2: SGHTA, FQGNSA. CDR3 length equals 15 residues. V gave up 6 bases and J gave up 4 bases; unmatched junction bases: 10. The CDR3 spells CASSPRQGQPYGYTF. CDR3 sequence (DNA): TGTGCCAGCAGTCCCAGACAGGGGCAGCCCTATGGCTACACCTTC.